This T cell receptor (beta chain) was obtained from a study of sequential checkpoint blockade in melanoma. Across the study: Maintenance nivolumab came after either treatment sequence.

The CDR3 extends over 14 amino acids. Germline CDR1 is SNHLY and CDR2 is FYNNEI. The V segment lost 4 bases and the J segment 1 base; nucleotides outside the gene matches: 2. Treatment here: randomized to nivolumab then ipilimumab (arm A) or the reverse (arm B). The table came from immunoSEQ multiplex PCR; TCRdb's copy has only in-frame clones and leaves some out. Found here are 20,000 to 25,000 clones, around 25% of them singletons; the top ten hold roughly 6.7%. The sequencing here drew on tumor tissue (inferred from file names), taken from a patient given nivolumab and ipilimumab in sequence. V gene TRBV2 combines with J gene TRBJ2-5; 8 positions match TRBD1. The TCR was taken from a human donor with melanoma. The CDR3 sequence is CASSGQGLQETQYF. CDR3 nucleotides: TGTGCCAGCAGTGGACAGGGGCTCCAAGAGACCCAGTACTTC.